Presented here are 8 T cell receptor beta chains from one specimen sequenced in a study of blood T cells in healthy people across ages. With a J-beta primer mix and a sample-barcoded 5' primer, a second PCR ran about 7 to 11 cycles. TCRdb re-analysed the 5' RACE reads in MiXCR, keeping a single row per CDR3 protein. Altogether 1.5 million to 2 million distinct CDR3 sequences are present, around 40% being singletons, with the ten largest covering under 30%. Sequenced: blood. These receptors all come from a human donor in good health.

The chain uses TRBV7-3 and TRBJ2-1, with 7 bases that match TRBD2. Germline CDR1 reads SGHTA; CDR2 reads FQGTGA. CDR3 length: 15 residues. The V and J ends lost 2 bases and 3 bases, in that order; junction bases with no gene match: 4. CDR3 DNA: TGTGCCAGCAGCTTAGGGCGGGAGAACTACAATGAGCAGTTCTTC. Amino acid sequence: CASSLGRENYNEQFF.

The CDR3 coding sequence is TGTGCCAGCAGCGAGGAGGGACTAGCGGCTTCCCGGACGCAGTATTTT. Amino acid sequence: CASSEEGLAASRTQYF. The chain couples TRBV5-6 to TRBJ2-3; 11 bases are a match to TRBD2. Germline-derived CDR1 and CDR2 are SGHDT and YYEEEE. This CDR3 contains 16 residues. With V trimmed by 4 bases and J by 9 bases, 13 bases remained unmatched.

Many counts were recorded for this clonotype. This rearrangement joins TRBV6-5 to TRBJ2-1; TRBD2 matches at 8 bases. The CDR3 extends over 13 amino acids. Trimming removed 6 bases from V and 14 bases from J; junction bases left unmatched: 12. Germline CDR1 and CDR2: MNHEY and SVGAGI. For the CDR3, the DNA is TGTGCCAGCAGCCCTAAGGGCGGGGGGAAGGAGTTCTTC. Its translation: CASSPKGGGKEFF.

V is TRBV5-4 and J is TRBJ2-6, with D unresolved. Between the trimmed V and J ends, which lost 4 bases and 4 bases, there was a span of 12 bases. The CDR3 runs to 15 residues. Germline assignment: CDR1 SGHNT and CDR2 YYREEE (reference sequence). The CDR3, as DNA: TGTGCCAGCAGCGACCCAAAGTCCGGGGCCAACGTCCTGACTTTC. It specifies CASSDPKSGANVLTF.

This chain joins TRBV20-1 and TRBJ2-4; D gene uncertain. This CDR3 has 17 amino acids. Trimming removed 1 base at V and 15 bases at J, with 31 bases between. CDR1 DFQATT and CDR2 SNEGSKA come from the germline V gene (reference sequence). CDR3 in DNA: TGCAGTGCTAGAGTTTGGGTGGGCGGTCTCCTCCAAGAGACCCGGTACTTC. The encoded protein is CSARVWVGGLLQETRYF.

The table lists this clonotype with a few counts. The chain couples TRBV29-1 to TRBJ1-1, with D maybe TRBD1 (5 bases). Trimming removed 0 bases from V and 0 bases from J, with 5 bases in between. The CDR3 loop spans 13 amino acids. In germline, CDR1 is SQVTM, CDR2 ANQGSEA. The chain's CDR3 is CSVEEGVNTEAFF. CDR3 DNA sequence: TGCAGCGTTGAAGAGGGGGTGAACACTGAAGCTTTCTTT. Combining the CDR3 with reference TRBV29-1 and TRBJ1-1 gives the whole variable domain SAVISQKPSRDICQRGTSLTIQCQVDSQVTMMFWYRQQPGQSLTLIATANQGSEATYESGFVIDKFPISRPNLTFSTLTVSNMSPEDSSIYLCSVEEGVNTEAFFGQGTRLTVV.

J is TRBJ2-5 and V is TRBV5-1; D is unresolved. The germline V and J ends were trimmed by 2 bases and 1 base, with 9 bases remaining between them. The CDR3 loop spans 14 amino acids. Germline assignment: CDR1 SGHRS and CDR2 YFSETQ. CDR3 sequence reads: CASSLNTAQETQYF. DNA of the CDR3: TGCGCCAGCAGCTTAAATACAGCCCAAGAGACCCAGTACTTC. Based on the CDR3 plus reference TRBV5-1 and TRBJ2-5, the full variable domain is KAGVTQTPRYLIKTRGQQVTLSCSPISGHRSVSWYQQTPGQGLQFLFEYFSETQRNKGNFPGRFSGRQFSNSRSEMNVSTLELGDSALYLCASSLNTAQETQYFGPGTRLLVL.

J is TRBJ1-2 and V is TRBV4-3; 9 bases are a match to TRBD1. J lost 4 bases, V lost 3 bases, and 3 bases had no gene match. This CDR3 contains 14 residues. Germline V gene lookup returns CDR1 LGHNA and CDR2 YSLEER. CDR3 protein: CASSQTGGIYGYTF. CDR3 sequence (DNA): TGCGCCAGCAGCCAGACAGGGGGGATCTATGGCTACACCTTC.